This T cell receptor (beta chain) is drawn from a study of siplizumab effects on memory and regulatory T cells (dated by TCRdb to about 2019). Turning to the overall study: The study examined how the anti-CD2 antibody siplizumab affects alloreactive T-cell subsets in allogeneic mixed lymphocyte reactions built from human PBMCs. Overall study results and their limits: The cumulative frequency of alloreactive sequences that could be traced back to unstimulated CD4+ memory T cells was significantly reduced by siplizumab. Among mappable alloreactive CD4+ clones, an average Treg-derived fraction of roughly 71% was observed with siplizumab, compared with 25% to 30% in control reactions. Compared with memory T cells, unstimulated naive T cells appeared more diverse, and naive cells seemed to make a substantial contribution to the alloresponse. A naive or memory phenotype could not be assigned to roughly 75-96% of proliferating CD4+ or CD8+ clones. No functional confirmation was obtained for the suppressive function of proliferating Tregs from siplizumab cultures. Because sequences at frequencies below about 10^-5 were poorly captured, only a minor fraction of alloreactive clones could be mapped back to unstimulated subsets.

Additional sequencing covered unstimulated subsets from a few donor pairs, namely CD8+ effector memory, CD4+ naive, CD8+ TEMRA, CD4+ memory and CD8+ naive. TCRbeta CDR3 sequencing was performed on sorted unstimulated T cells and on proliferating T cells recovered from mixed lymphocyte reactions. Fresh whole blood from ten HLA-typed healthy donors was used as the source from which PBMCs were isolated. V gives up 10 bases and J gives up 6 bases, and the segment between their germline ends measures 16 bases. There are 13 amino acids in the CDR3, from cysteine to phenylalanine inclusive. The read is trimmed to its CDR3 DNA, 39 bases read in frame from base 1. As encoded in the germline V gene (reference sequence), CDR1 is MNHNY while CDR2 is SVGAGI. Concerning this clone itself: What antigen it recognizes has not been identified. Base-call qualities are not available, and no considerably larger clone is one nucleotide away.

Preparation of the library involved the immunoSEQ multiplex PCR assay. Each sample had 10^5 or so TCR templates assayed by the deep sequencing platform. Genomic DNA extracted from sorted T cells was used for TCRbeta CDR3 sequencing. For the original study's pipeline: The R programming language was used for clonal analysis of TCRbeta CDR3 data. Unstimulated samples were compared with post-reaction CFSE-low samples to define alloreactive CD4+ and CD8+ clones. Regulatory or non-regulatory origin was assigned to alloreactive CD4+ clones by matching of sequences to sorted unstimulated Treg and non-Treg repertoires. TCRdb retrieved this table from immuneACCESS and kept in-frame rearrangements only. Not all clones are present; in checked studies, unresolved V genes account for under half, and no reason is known for the remainder. D and trimming were read from the DNA, whereas the V and J calls and clone size are those reported in that table. For this sample there are 50,000 to 55,000 clones; 95% to 97% appear just once. The ten largest clones capture under 0.7% of the sample.

Material for sequencing was naive CD4+ T cells sorted from blood. The sample's cell subset or site label, in plain terms: unstimulated naive T cells. This TCR was recovered from a human donor in good health. Rearrangement joined TRBV6-6 to TRBJ1-5; the D gene remains uncertain. For the CDR3, the sequence is CATSLTRGQPQHF. Here is the DNA: TGTGCCACCTCACTTACGAGAGGTCAGCCCCAGCATTTT.